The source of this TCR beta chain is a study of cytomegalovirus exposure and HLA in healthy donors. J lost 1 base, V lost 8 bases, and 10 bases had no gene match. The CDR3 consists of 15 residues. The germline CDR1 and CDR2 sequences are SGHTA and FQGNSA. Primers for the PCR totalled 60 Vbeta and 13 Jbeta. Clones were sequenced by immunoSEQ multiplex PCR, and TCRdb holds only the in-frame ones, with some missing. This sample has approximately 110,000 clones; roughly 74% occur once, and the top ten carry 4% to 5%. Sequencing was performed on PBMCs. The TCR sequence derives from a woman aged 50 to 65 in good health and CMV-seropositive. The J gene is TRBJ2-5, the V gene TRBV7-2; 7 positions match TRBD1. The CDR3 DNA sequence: TGTGCCAGCGTCCCCAGGGGGATTGGCCAAGAGACCCAGTACTTC. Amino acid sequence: CASVPRGIGQETQYF.